A single sample is the source of the 32 T cell receptor beta chains below, sequenced in a study of technical replicates of blood from a few donors. Here immunoSEQ multiplex PCR was the method, and the copy in TCRdb shows in-frame clones only, minus some. The table shows more than 65,000 clones, with about 96% occurring only once. Sequenced material: T cells isolated from PBMCs. The receptor source for this set is a human donor in good health.

This clone was detected only once. The chain has TRBV6-5 and TRBJ2-3; D possibly corresponds to TRBD2 (6 bases). The germline V and J ends were trimmed by 6 bases and 0 bases, with 13 bases remaining between them. Germline lookup yields CDR1 MNHEY and CDR2 SVGAGI. The CDR3 has 15 residues. The CDR3 DNA sequence: TGTGCCAGCAGGACGGGACTTACTAGCACAGATACGCAGTATTTT. Its protein is CASRTGLTSTDTQYF.

The V call is TRBV5-1, the J call TRBJ2-3; a weak D match, TRBD1 (5 bases). V was pared by 7 bases and J by 5 bases, with 20 bases between. This CDR3 contains 15 residues. Germline V gene lookup returns CDR1 SGHRS and CDR2 YFSETQ. In DNA, the CDR3 is TGCGCCAGCGCACCCAGGGCCCCATCTGGAGATACGCAGTATTTT. Residues: CASAPRAPSGDTQYF.

In this sample, this clone turned up once. V gene TRBV6-6 combines with J gene TRBJ2-7; 9 bases fit TRBD1. Germline CDR1 MNHNY, CDR2 SVGAGI (reference sequence). The CDR3 is 13 residues long. V dropped 3 bases and J dropped 5; count of bases not matched to a gene: 2. Here the CDR3 DNA reads TGTGCCAGCAGTTATCGACAGGGGGACGAGCAGTACTTC. Amino acid sequence: CASSYRQGDEQYF.

Only one count was recorded for this clone. The V call is TRBV6-6, the J call TRBJ1-5; 7 nucleotides align to TRBD1. V gave up 5 bases and J gave up 6 bases; unmatched junction bases: 7. The CDR3 has 14 residues. Germline CDR1 MNHNY, CDR2 SVGAGI (reference sequence). This CDR3 is CASSHRGGGQPQHF. DNA for the CDR3: TGTGCCAGCAGTCATCGAGGGGGCGGTCAGCCCCAGCATTTT.

The V gene is TRBV18, the J gene TRBJ1-1; unclear D gene. Germline V gives CDR1 KGHSH, CDR2 LQKENI. V lost 0 bases, J lost 1 base, and 12 bases lay in between. The CDR3 runs to 16 residues. Written as DNA, the CDR3 is TGTGCCAGCTCACCACCCGGGTCTTACAAGAACACTGAAGCTTTCTTT. Translation: CASSPPGSYKNTEAFF.

The chain employs TRBV27 and TRBJ1-2; possible D gene TRBD1, 5 bases. CDR3 length: 16 amino acids. Germline V lookup: CDR1 MNHEY, CDR2 SMNVEV (reference sequence). V lost 4 bases and J 0 bases, leaving 15 bases between the germline ends. CDR3 nucleotides: TGTGCCAGCAGTTCAACAGGTGCCCAAGCTAACTATGGCTACACCTTC. This codes for CASSSTGAQANYGYTF.

The chain is built from TRBV7-2 and TRBJ2-7, with 8 positions matching TRBD1. The CDR3 length is 15 residues. V lost 5 bases and J lost 4; bases outside the gene matches: 10. From germline, CDR1 is SGHTA and CDR2 FQGNSA. CDR3 amino acids: CASSLRQGRSYEQYF. The CDR3 DNA reads as TGTGCCAGCAGCCTAAGACAGGGGAGGTCGTACGAGCAGTACTTC.

The chain links TRBV28 to TRBJ1-4; D is uncertain. Germline values: CDR1 MDHEN, CDR2 SYDVKM. The CDR3 runs to 14 residues. Trimming removed 2 bases at V and 4 bases at J, with 8 bases between. This chain's CDR3 is CASSLTGSNEKLFF. CDR3 nucleotide sequence: TGTGCCAGCAGTTTAACCGGTAGTAATGAAAAACTGTTTTTT. Variable domain in full (rest from reference TRBV28 and TRBJ1-4): DVKVTQSSRYLVKRTGEKVFLECVQDMDHENMFWYRQDPGLGLRLIYFSYDVKMKEKGDIPEGYSVSREKKERFSLILESASTNQTSMYLCASSLTGSNEKLFFGSGTQLSVL.

The gene calls are TRBV23-1 and TRBJ2-1, with TRBD2 matching over 7 bases. TRBV23-1 is annotated as an ORF whose role is uncertain. The V gene end was trimmed by 7 bases and the J gene end by 9 bases; junction bases not matched to a gene: 9. This CDR3 has 13 amino acids. CDR3: CASTLGGIVEQFF. The CDR3, as DNA: TGCGCCAGCACCCTGGGAGGGATCGTTGAGCAGTTCTTC.

The rearrangement joins TRBV18 to TRBJ2-1, with no clear D. This CDR3 is 16 amino acids long. Germline assignment: CDR1 KGHSH and CDR2 LQKENI. Trimming took 2 bases from V and 1 from J, leaving 12 bases between them. Here the CDR3 DNA reads TGTGCCAGCTCACCAAGTCGAATGAGTTCCTACAATGAGCAGTTCTTC. This codes for CASSPSRMSSYNEQFF.

The chain joins TRBV11-2 to TRBJ1-1; maybe TRBD1 (6 bases). The V gene's germline CDR1 is SGHAT and CDR2 FQNNGV. Trimming cost V 5 bases and J 5 bases, with 15 bases left between them. This CDR3 has 14 residues. The chain's CDR3 is CASSRSGERTEAFF. The CDR3 bases are TGTGCCAGCAGCCGATCAGGGGAACGGACTGAAGCTTTCTTT. Together with reference TRBV11-2 and TRBJ1-1, the CDR3 gives the full variable domain: EAGVAQSPRYKIIEKRQSVAFWCNPISGHATLYWYQQILGQGPKLLIQFQNNGVVDDSQLPKDRFSAERLKGVDSTLKIQPAKLEDSAVYLCASSRSGERTEAFFGQGTRLTVV.

This clone showed up just once. V gene TRBV4-2 combines with J gene TRBJ2-7; 9 bases match TRBD1. V shed 2 bases, J shed 1 base, and the junction held 15 bases outside the gene matches. Per germline, CDR1 LGHNA and CDR2 YNFKEQ. The CDR3 totals 19 residues. CDR3 region: CASSQSRTGALFLSYEQYF. The CDR3, as DNA: TGTGCCAGCAGCCAAAGCCGGACAGGGGCCCTCTTTTTATCCTACGAGCAGTACTTC.

The chain links TRBV5-8 to TRBJ2-7, with 9 bases lining up with TRBD2. The CDR3 loop spans 12 amino acids. Per germline, CDR1 SGHTS and CDR2 YDEGEE. V lost 5 bases, J lost 6 bases, and 3 bases stayed unmatched. For the CDR3, the DNA is TGTGCCAGCAGGCGGGGGGGCGGCGAGCAGTACTTC. Residues: CASRRGGGEQYF.

The chain carries TRBV7-2 and TRBJ2-7; tentatively, D is TRBD1 (6 bases). The CDR3 has 14 amino acids. From germline, CDR1 is SGHTA and CDR2 FQGNSA. The V end lost 5 bases, the J end lost 4 bases, and 15 bases lay between the germline ends. CDR3 sequence: CASSRLDSAYEQYF. CDR3 nucleotide sequence: TGTGCCAGCAGCAGACTGGACAGCGCGTACGAGCAGTACTTC.

V is TRBV9 and J is TRBJ2-2; 12 bases match TRBD2. The ends lost 3 bases at V and 7 bases at J; junction bases unmatched: 7. CDR1 SGDLS and CDR2 YYNGEE come from the germline V gene. The CDR3 consists of 16 residues. CDR3 in amino acids: CASSGPSGRAVGELFF. For the CDR3, the DNA is TGTGCCAGCAGCGGACCTAGCGGGAGGGCGGTCGGGGAGCTGTTTTTT.

The sample holds one count of this clone. This chain connects TRBV9 to TRBJ2-1, with TRBD1 matching over 8 bases. Per germline, CDR1 SGDLS and CDR2 YYNGEE. The J segment lost 7 bases and the V segment lost 4 bases, leaving 7 bases of the junction unmatched. This CDR3 is built from 14 residues. DNA of the CDR3: TGTGCCAGCAGCATTCAGGGGGCAGGGAATGAGCAGTTCTTC. As protein: CASSIQGAGNEQFF.

V is TRBV6-5 and J is TRBJ2-3; 10 positions match TRBD2. V lost 6 bases and J lost 6; bases outside the gene matches: 3. CDR1 and CDR2 (germline): MNHEY, SVGAGI. This CDR3 is built from 13 residues. The CDR3 nucleotides read TGTGCCAGCAGAGCGGGAGGGCCGGATACGCAGTATTTT. Translating gives CASRAGGPDTQYF.

The chain carries TRBV4-1 and TRBJ2-1; TRBD2 agrees at 10 bases. The germline V gene has CDR1 MGHRA and CDR2 YSYEKL. The CDR3 runs to 17 residues. V was pared by 3 bases and J by 3 bases, with 8 bases of the junction left unmatched. CDR3 sequence (DNA): TGCGCCAGCAGCCAGACAGAGACTAGCGGGCGCTACAATGAGCAGTTCTTC. This encodes CASSQTETSGRYNEQFF.

The genes are TRBV5-4 and TRBJ2-1; perhaps TRBD2 as D (6 bases). The germline V and J ends were trimmed by 4 bases and 9 bases, with 20 bases remaining between them. Germline CDR1 SGHNT, CDR2 YYREEE (reference sequence). This CDR3 comprises 15 residues. Here the CDR3 DNA reads TGTGCCAGCAGCCCGGCGGAGGGAAAAAGGGGTGAGCAGTTCTTC. Protein sequence: CASSPAEGKRGEQFF.

The V gene is TRBV6-1, the J gene TRBJ2-1; D unclear. The V and J ends lost 2 bases and 0 bases respectively, with 5 bases between them. CDR1 and CDR2 from the germline V gene are MNHNS and SASEGT. The CDR3 spans 14 residues. The CDR3 sequence is CASSESSSYNEQFF. As DNA, the CDR3 is TGTGCCAGCAGTGAATCGAGCTCCTACAATGAGCAGTTCTTC.

This chain uses TRBV9 with TRBJ2-3; D is perhaps TRBD2 (5 bases). CDR3 length: 13 residues. Trimming shortened V by 4 bases and J by 4 bases, and 10 bases separated the two germline ends. Germline CDR1 is SGDLS and CDR2 is YYNGEE. This chain's CDR3 is CASSPRGSDTQYF. As DNA, the CDR3 is TGTGCCAGCAGCCCCCGGGGATCAGATACGCAGTATTTT.

The rearrangement joins TRBV7-8 to TRBJ1-3; 7 bases match TRBD1. J was trimmed by 7 bases and V by 4 bases; bases with no gene match: 13. Germline V gene data show CDR1 as SGHVS and CDR2 as FQNEAQ. The CDR3 runs 16 residues. CDR3 in DNA: TGTGCCAGCAGCTCCAATCGGGACAGAAGAACGAACACCATATATTTT. Translating gives CASSSNRDRRTNTIYF.

The chain employs TRBV4-1 and TRBJ1-2; no clear D. Germline lookup yields CDR1 MGHRA and CDR2 YSYEKL. The CDR3 sequence is 14 residues long. V was clipped by 0 bases and J by 0 bases, with 5 bases between them. The CDR3 sequence is CASSQDNSNYGYTF. Here the CDR3 DNA reads TGCGCCAGCAGCCAAGATAATTCTAACTATGGCTACACCTTC.

The V call is TRBV5-5, the J call TRBJ2-5; 7 bases line up with TRBD1. The V and J ends lost 5 bases and 4 bases, in that order; junction bases with no gene match: 8. The germline V gene has CDR1 SGHKS and CDR2 YYEKEE (reference sequence). The CDR3 length is 14 residues. CDR3 coding DNA: TGTGCCAGCAGAGGTACAGGGGAACGAGAGACCCAGTACTTC. This codes for CASRGTGERETQYF.

This sequence joins TRBV27 and TRBJ2-2, with no clear D. With 6 bases removed from V and 6 bases from J, the gap between germline ends came to 14 bases. The CDR3 consists of 14 residues. The germline CDR1 and CDR2 sequences are MNHEY and SMNVEV (reference sequence). The CDR3 spells CASSYRRVAGELFF. The CDR3 DNA reads TGTGCCAGCAGCTATCGACGGGTAGCCGGGGAGCTGTTTTTT.

The rearrangement uses TRBV7-9 and TRBJ2-7, with D tentatively TRBD1 (6 bases). Trimming removed 6 bases from V and 3 bases from J, with 21 bases in between. CDR3 length: 16 residues. The germline gives CDR1 SEHNR, CDR2 FQNEAQ (reference sequence). The CDR3 nucleotides are TGTGCCAGCAGTCCCCCTCAGGGACACAAGTACTACGAGCAGTACTTC. As protein: CASSPPQGHKYYEQYF.

The chain is built from TRBV28 and TRBJ1-1; D is possibly TRBD1 (5 bases). V was trimmed by 2 bases and J by 5 bases, leaving 18 bases between them. The CDR3 sequence is 16 residues long. Germline assignment: CDR1 MDHEN and CDR2 SYDVKM. Here the CDR3 DNA reads TGTGCCAGCAGTTTAACCCCCTCCGGGGGAACTACTGAAGCTTTCTTT. This translates into CASSLTPSGGTTEAFF.

This clone has just one count. V usage is TRBV19 and J usage is TRBJ1-4; the D gene is possibly TRBD1 (5 bases). V gave up 0 bases and J gave up 10 bases, with 12 bases separating them. Germline V gene sequence: CDR1 LNHDA, CDR2 SQIVND (reference sequence). The CDR3 runs 14 residues. CDR3 region: CASSIDRELVKLFF. CDR3 DNA: TGTGCCAGTAGTATAGACAGGGAATTAGTAAAACTGTTTTTT. Full variable domain (rest looked up from reference TRBV19 and TRBJ1-4): DGGITQSPKYLFRKEGQNVTLSCEQNLNHDAMYWYRQDPGQGLRLIYYSQIVNDFQKGDIAEGYSVSREKKESFPLTVTSAQKNPTAFYLCASSIDRELVKLFFGSGTQLSVL.

The V gene is TRBV6-5, the J gene TRBJ2-2; no definite D call. CDR1 is MNHEY, CDR2 SVGAGI, per germline. CDR3 size: 13 residues. V lost 9 bases to trimming and J lost 0 bases, with 8 bases between them. CDR3 DNA: TGTGCCAGTCAGGCTGCGAACACCGGGGAGCTGTTTTTT. Protein sequence: CASQAANTGELFF.

The chain uses TRBV5-6 and TRBJ2-7; 11 bases align to TRBD1. The CDR3 has 13 amino acids. CDR1 and CDR2 (germline): SGHDT, YYEEEE. V lost 4 bases, J lost 12 bases, and 9 bases stayed unmatched. This chain's CDR3 is CASSGQGAGSTYF. The CDR3 bases are TGTGCCAGCAGCGGACAGGGGGCAGGGAGTACGTACTTC.

This chain links TRBV27 with TRBJ1-2; 12 positions match TRBD1. Trimming took 5 bases from V and 3 from J; bases not matched to a gene: 7. CDR3 length: 16 amino acids. CDR1 MNHEY and CDR2 SMNVEV come from the germline V gene (reference sequence). The CDR3 protein is CASSIAGTGGDYGYTF. In DNA form, the CDR3 reads TGTGCCAGCAGTATAGCCGGGACAGGGGGCGACTATGGCTACACCTTC.

This chain joins TRBV6-5 and TRBJ1-1; 7 bases agree with TRBD1. After removal of 7 bases from V and 5 bases from J, the junction contained 4 bases not matched to a gene. CDR1 and CDR2 from the germline V gene are MNHEY and SVGAGI. The CDR3 has 12 amino acids. The CDR3 DNA reads TGTGCCAGCAAGACAGGGCTAACTGAAGCTTTCTTT. It specifies CASKTGLTEAFF.